These T cell receptor beta chains were read from a single sample in a study of blood T cell repertoires in COVID-19. Libraries were prepared by immunoSEQ multiplex PCR; TCRdb keeps only in-frame clonotypes and omits some of them. The table includes 45,000 to 60,000 clones, around 84% detected once. The sequencing input was peripheral blood. Receptor source: a man between 65 and 85 years old with active COVID-19. Both conserved end residues are part of each CDR3. The order of the fields is clone size, V gene, D gene, J gene, CDR3 protein, CDR3 DNA. D genes are given only for firm matches. Size is stated for part of the rows, as once, few or many counts, or as a class when the clone is expanded.

NA	TRBV10-3	NA	TRBJ1-1	CAISESLGGAEAFF	TGTGCCATCAGTGAGTCGCTGGGGGGGGCTGAAGCTTTCTTT
NA	TRBV13	NA	TRBJ2-1	CASSLEGGYNEQFF	TGTGCCAGCAGCTTAGAGGGGGGGTACAATGAGCAGTTCTTC
NA	TRBV4-3	TRBD1	TRBJ2-1	CASSQYVGRGRGDEQFF	TGCGCCAGCAGCCAATATGTTGGCAGGGGGAGAGGGGATGAGCAGTTCTTC
few	TRBV14	TRBD1	TRBJ1-6	CASSLHRGSYNSPLHF	TGTGCCAGCAGCCTCCACAGGGGTTCCTATAATTCACCCCTCCACTTT
NA	TRBV7-9	TRBD2	TRBJ2-3	CASTKDSGGQDTQYF	TGTGCCAGCACCAAGGACAGCGGGGGGCAGGATACGCAGTATTTT
NA	TRBV5-1	NA	TRBJ1-3	CASSPLPVGQGGNTIYF	TGCGCCAGCAGCCCCCTTCCAGTAGGGCAGGGAGGAAACACCATATATTTT
NA	TRBV4-3	NA	TRBJ2-2	CASSRILLGSGNTGELFF	TGCGCCAGCAGCCGGATACTACTAGGAAGTGGGAACACCGGGGAGCTGTTTTTT
NA	TRBV5-1	NA	TRBJ2-2	CASRYRVNTGELFF	TGCGCCAGCAGATACAGGGTTAACACCGGGGAGCTGTTTTTT
NA	TRBV4-3	TRBD1	TRBJ2-1	CASSPLDQGANEQFF	TGCGCCAGCAGTCCCCTAGATCAGGGGGCCAATGAGCAGTTCTTC
NA	TRBV4-3	NA	TRBJ1-6	CASSQDLVGRRGTSPLHF	TGCGCCAGCAGCCAAGATCTTGTCGGCAGACGGGGGACGTCACCCCTCCACTTT
NA	TRBV19	NA	TRBJ2-2	CATTPRINTGELFF	TGTGCCACCACACCCAGGATTAACACCGGGGAGCTGTTTTTT
NA	TRBV4-3	NA	TRBJ1-2	CASSQGQLYGYTF	TGCGCCAGCAGCCAAGGACAGCTCTATGGCTACACCTTC
NA	TRBV24-1	NA	TRBJ1-5	CATSAPGGDGQPQHF	TGTGCCACCAGTGCCCCTGGGGGGGACGGTCAGCCCCAGCATTTT
NA	TRBV10-3	NA	TRBJ1-4	CAISLEGGNEKLFF	TGTGCCATCAGCCTAGAGGGGGGGAATGAAAAACTGTTTTTT
NA	TRBV5-5	TRBD1	TRBJ1-5	CASSLGTGSGPYNQPQHF	TGTGCCAGCAGCTTGGGGACAGGATCAGGGCCTTACAATCAGCCCCAGCATTTT
NA	TRBV27	TRBD1	TRBJ2-5	CASSPQGAGRKTQYF	TGTGCCAGCAGTCCCCAGGGGGCCGGGCGAAAGACCCAGTACTTC